This T cell receptor beta chain was sequenced during a study of STAT5B mutations in CD4+ large granular lymphocyte leukemia. Remarks on this clone: Antigen specificity is unknown.

Points from the study as a whole: Patient CD4-sorted repertoires looked more clonal than healthy CD4+ repertoires, even without putative leukemic clones. TRBV06-family usage was enriched in top patient clones (8/27) versus controls (2/35).

In the source study's methods: The detection floor for productive clonotype frequency was 2.59 x 10-5. Sequencing used immunoSEQ multiplex PCR; TCRdb keeps in-frame clones, though not all of them. Clone size and V and J calls were adopted from that table, with D and trimming inferred from the DNA. The sample holds about 40,000 clones, about four fifths seen once. V shed 0 bases and J shed 6 bases, with 16 bases lying between them. This CDR3 spans 15 amino acids. Germline V gives CDR1 SGHDT, CDR2 YYEEEE. Specimen: CD4+ T cells from blood buffy coats. This rearrangement joins TRBV5-6 to TRBJ2-7; D is possibly TRBD1 (6 bases). The source of this sequence is a human donor in good health. CDR3 sequence reads: CASSLAQGVMTEQYF. CDR3 sequence (DNA): TGTGCCAGCAGCTTGGCACAGGGAGTCATGACCGAGCAGTACTTC.